This T cell receptor (beta chain) was obtained from a study of shared clonotypes between healthy human individuals. About the research overall: Researchers drew samples from two women and three men aged 18 to 49. Study results and limitations: It was the non-shared clonotypes that had lower generation probabilities than clonotypes shared by all four donors.

Authors' processing steps: Because ImmunoSEQ provided only junction sequences with no quality scores, the filtering differed. Here immunoSEQ multiplex PCR was the method, and the copy in TCRdb shows in-frame clones only, minus some. V and J calls and clone size come straight from that table; D and trimming were deduced from the DNA. The profile shows over a million clones, more than 95% of them singletons. As to this clone: Its matching antigen is unknown.

Sequencing was done on a sample of naive CD4+ T cells sorted from blood. Regarding subset: CD45RA+ positively selected. This TCR derives from a man younger than 45 in good health.

The CDR3 reads CASSTNTGYNEQFF. Here the CDR3 DNA reads TGCGCCAGCAGCACCAATACAGGTTACAATGAGCAGTTCTTC. This chain links TRBV5-1 with TRBJ2-1; D is perhaps TRBD1 (5 bases). Trimming cost V 4 bases and J 4 bases, with 12 bases left between them. The germline V gene encodes CDR1 SGHRS and CDR2 YFSETQ. This CDR3 is 14 amino acids long.